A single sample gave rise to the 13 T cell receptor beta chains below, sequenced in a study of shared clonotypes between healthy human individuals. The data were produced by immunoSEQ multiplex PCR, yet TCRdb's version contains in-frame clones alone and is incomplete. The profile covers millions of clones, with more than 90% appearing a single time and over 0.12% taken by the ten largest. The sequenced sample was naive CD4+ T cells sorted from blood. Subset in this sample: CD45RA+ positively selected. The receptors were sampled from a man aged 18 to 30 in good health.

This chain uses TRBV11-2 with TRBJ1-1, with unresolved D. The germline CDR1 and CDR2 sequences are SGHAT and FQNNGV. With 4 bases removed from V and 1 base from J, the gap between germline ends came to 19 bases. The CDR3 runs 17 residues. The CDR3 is CASSSYPAIGGNTEAFF. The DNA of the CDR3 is TGTGCCAGCAGCTCCTACCCCGCAATAGGAGGGAACACTGAAGCTTTCTTT.

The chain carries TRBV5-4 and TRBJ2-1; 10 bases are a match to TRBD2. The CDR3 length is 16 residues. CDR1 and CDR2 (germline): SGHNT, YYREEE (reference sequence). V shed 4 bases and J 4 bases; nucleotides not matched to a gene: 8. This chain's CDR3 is CASSNGLADLYNEQFF. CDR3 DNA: TGTGCCAGCAGCAACGGACTAGCGGATCTTTACAATGAGCAGTTCTTC. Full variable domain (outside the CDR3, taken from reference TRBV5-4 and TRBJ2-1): ETGVTQSPTHLIKTRGQQVTLRCSSQSGHNTVSWYQQALGQGPQFIFQYYREEENGRGNFPPRFSGLQFPNYSSELNVNALELDDSALYLCASSNGLADLYNEQFFGPGTRLTVL.

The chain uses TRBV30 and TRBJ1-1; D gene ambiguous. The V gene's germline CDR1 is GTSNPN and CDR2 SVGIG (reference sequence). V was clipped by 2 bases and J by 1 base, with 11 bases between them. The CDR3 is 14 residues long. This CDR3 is CAWSPYTRNTEAFF. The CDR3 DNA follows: TGTGCCTGGAGTCCATACACCAGGAACACTGAAGCTTTCTTT.

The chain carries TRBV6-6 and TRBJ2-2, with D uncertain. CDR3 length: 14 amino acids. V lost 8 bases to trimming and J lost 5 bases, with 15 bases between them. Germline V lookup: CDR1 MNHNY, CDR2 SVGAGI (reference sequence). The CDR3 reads CASSGPLGTGELFF. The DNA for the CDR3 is TGTGCCAGCTCCGGACCCCTCGGGACCGGGGAGCTGTTTTTT.

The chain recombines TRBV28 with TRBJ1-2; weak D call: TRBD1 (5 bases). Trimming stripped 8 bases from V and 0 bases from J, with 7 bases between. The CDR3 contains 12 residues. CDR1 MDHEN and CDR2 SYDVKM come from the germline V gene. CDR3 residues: CASQTANYGYTF. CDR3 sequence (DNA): TGTGCCAGCCAGACAGCTAACTATGGCTACACCTTC.

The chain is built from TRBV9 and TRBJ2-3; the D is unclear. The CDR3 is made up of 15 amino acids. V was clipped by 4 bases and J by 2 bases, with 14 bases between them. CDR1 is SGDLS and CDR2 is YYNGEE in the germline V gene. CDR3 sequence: CASSFQVTFTDTQYF. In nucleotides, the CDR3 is TGTGCCAGCAGCTTTCAGGTAACGTTCACAGATACGCAGTATTTT. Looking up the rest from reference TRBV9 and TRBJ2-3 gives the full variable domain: DSGVTQTPKHLITATGQRVTLRCSPRSGDLSVYWYQQSLDQGLQFLIQYYNGEERAKGNILERFSAQQFPDLHSELNLSSLELGDSALYFCASSFQVTFTDTQYFGPGTRLTVL.

The CDR3 coding sequence is TGTGCCAGCTCACCAACGGAGCCCGAGCAGTACTTC. Its protein is CASSPTEPEQYF. This chain links TRBV18 with TRBJ2-7, with no clear D. Per germline, CDR1 KGHSH and CDR2 LQKENI. The CDR3 consists of 12 residues. V was cut by 2 bases and J by 6 bases, with 8 bases left in between.

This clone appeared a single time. This chain's CDR3 is CAITSDRERSGANVLTF. CDR3 bases: TGTGCCATCACCTCGGACAGGGAGCGTTCTGGGGCCAACGTCCTGACTTTC. V gene TRBV10-3 combines with J gene TRBJ2-6; 8 nucleotides agree with TRBD1. The CDR3 has 17 residues. V was clipped by 7 bases and J by 1 base; unmatched bases: 9. Per the germline V gene, CDR1 is ENHRY and CDR2 is SYGVKD.

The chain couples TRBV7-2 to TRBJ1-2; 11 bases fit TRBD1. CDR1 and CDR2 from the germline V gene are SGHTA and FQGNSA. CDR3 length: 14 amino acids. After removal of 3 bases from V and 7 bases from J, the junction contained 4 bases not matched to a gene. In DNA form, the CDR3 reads TGTGCCAGCAGCTTGGGACAGGGGGTCTTTGGCTACACCTTC. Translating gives CASSLGQGVFGYTF. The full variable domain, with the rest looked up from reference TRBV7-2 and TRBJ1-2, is GAGVSQSPSNKVTEKGKDVELRCDPISGHTALYWYRQSLGQGLEFLIYFQGNSAPDKSGLPSDRFSAERTGGSVSTLTIQRTQQEDSAVYLCASSLGQGVFGYTFGSGTRLTVV.

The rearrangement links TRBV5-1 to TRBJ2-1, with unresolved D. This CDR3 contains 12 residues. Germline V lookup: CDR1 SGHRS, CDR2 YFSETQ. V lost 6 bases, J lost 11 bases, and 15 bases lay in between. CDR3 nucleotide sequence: TGCGCCAGCATGGGTTCCGGACGGCAGCAGTTCTTC. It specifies CASMGSGRQQFF.

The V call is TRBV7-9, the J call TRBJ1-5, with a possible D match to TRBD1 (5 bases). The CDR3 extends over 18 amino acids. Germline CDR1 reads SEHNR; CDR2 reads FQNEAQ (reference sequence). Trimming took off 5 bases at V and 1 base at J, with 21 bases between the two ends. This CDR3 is CASSPKPPGDLSNQPQHF. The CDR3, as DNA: TGTGCCAGCAGCCCGAAACCACCGGGGGACCTGAGCAATCAGCCCCAGCATTTT.

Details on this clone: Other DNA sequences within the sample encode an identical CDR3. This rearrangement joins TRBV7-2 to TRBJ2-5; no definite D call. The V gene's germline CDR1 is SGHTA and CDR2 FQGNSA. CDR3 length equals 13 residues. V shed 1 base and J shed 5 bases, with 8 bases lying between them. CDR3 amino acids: CASSLVGPETQYF. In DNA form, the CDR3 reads TGTGCCAGCAGCTTAGTAGGACCGGAGACCCAGTACTTC.

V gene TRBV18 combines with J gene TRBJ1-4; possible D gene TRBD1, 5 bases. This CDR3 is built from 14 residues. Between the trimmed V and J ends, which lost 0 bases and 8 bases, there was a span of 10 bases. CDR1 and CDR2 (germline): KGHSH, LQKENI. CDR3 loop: CASSPPLGGEKLFF. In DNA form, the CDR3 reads TGTGCCAGCTCACCACCTCTCGGGGGGGAAAAACTGTTTTTT.